Listed here are 25 T cell receptor beta chains from one sample, sequenced in a study of vaccination effects on CD4 cells after COVID-19. CD4+ T cells were isolated after 10 days of culture. Two doses of either BNT162b2 or mRNA-1273 were given to each participant. Sequencing used immunoSEQ multiplex PCR; TCRdb keeps in-frame clones, though not all of them. The sample yields 45,000 to 60,000 clones, under 80% seen once. Their antigen targets remain unknown. The source material was CD4+ T cells from PBMCs cultured without peptide, sampled after COVID-19 vaccination. The source of these receptors is a human donor who received a COVID-19 vaccine.

This chain uses TRBV19 with TRBJ2-6; 7 bases map to TRBD1. Germline V gene data show CDR1 as LNHDA and CDR2 as SQIVND (reference sequence). V lost 7 bases to trimming and J lost 2 bases; unmatched junction nucleotides: 5. The CDR3 contains 15 residues. CDR3 residues: CASTDRAAGANVLTF. The CDR3 DNA sequence: TGTGCCAGTACCGACAGGGCGGCTGGGGCCAACGTCCTGACTTTC.

The chain uses TRBV19 and TRBJ1-4; no firm D call. This CDR3 region has 13 residues. CDR1 is LNHDA, CDR2 SQIVND, per germline (reference sequence). Deletions cut 3 bases from V and 8 bases from J, with 10 bases between. The DNA for the CDR3 is TGTGCCAGTAGTATCCTTTCCGGGGAAAAACTGTTTTTT. This encodes CASSILSGEKLFF.

This rearrangement joins TRBV29-1 to TRBJ2-1; D is possibly TRBD2 (6 bases). The length of the CDR3 is 14 residues. Trimming cost V 4 bases and J 2 bases, with 12 bases left between them. Germline values: CDR1 SQVTM, CDR2 ANQGSEA. The CDR3 region is CSVGTGLTYNEQFF. The CDR3 DNA sequence: TGCAGCGTTGGGACGGGACTGACCTACAATGAGCAGTTCTTC.

This clone was counted a single time. V usage is TRBV6-1 and J usage is TRBJ1-3, with D perhaps matching TRBD1 (6 bases). The V and J ends lost 3 bases and 7 bases respectively, with 10 bases between them. Germline V CDR1 and CDR2: MNHNS, SASEGT. The CDR3 has 13 residues. CDR3: CASSESTGNTIYF. The CDR3 bases are TGTGCCAGCAGTGAGTCCACAGGGAACACCATATATTTT.

J is TRBJ1-1 and V is TRBV3-1 (or the pseudogene TRBV3-2); 8 nucleotides align to TRBD1. The trim removed 6 bases at V and 7 bases at J, leaving 10 bases unmatched. CDR1 and CDR2 from the germline V gene are LGHDT and YNNKEL (reference sequence). The CDR3 has 14 amino acids. CDR3 nucleotide sequence: TGTGCCAGCAGAAAGGACAGGGTTTTCAGTGAAGCTTTCTTT. It specifies CASRKDRVFSEAFF.

CDR3 sequence (DNA): TGCGCCAGCAGTGAATCCGGGACAGGGAATGAAAAACTGTTTTTT. Its protein product is CASSESGTGNEKLFF. This chain joins TRBV10-1 and TRBJ1-4; TRBD1 matches 9 bases. This CDR3 region has 15 residues. The trim removed 3 bases at V and 5 bases at J, leaving 4 bases unmatched. Germline V lookup: CDR1 WNHNN, CDR2 SYGVQD (reference sequence).

V and J are TRBV5-1 and TRBJ2-5, with TRBD2 identical over 9 bases. The ends lost 4 bases at V and 5 bases at J; junction bases unmatched: 6. Germline V gives CDR1 SGHRS, CDR2 YFSETQ. The CDR3 is 14 amino acids. Written as DNA, the CDR3 is TGCGCCAGCAGCCTTAGCGGGAGCTCGGAGACCCAGTACTTC. Its protein product is CASSLSGSSETQYF.

This chain joins TRBV9 and TRBJ1-2, with D possibly being TRBD1 (6 bases). The length of the CDR3 is 16 residues. CDR1 SGDLS and CDR2 YYNGEE come from the germline V gene. The germline V and J ends were trimmed by 0 bases and 4 bases, with 16 bases remaining between them. This chain's CDR3 is CASSVDQKQGAYGYTF. The DNA of the CDR3 is TGTGCCAGCAGCGTAGATCAGAAACAGGGCGCCTATGGCTACACCTTC.

The chain recombines TRBV2 with TRBJ2-7, with 7 bases that match TRBD2. The CDR3 is 13 residues long. CDR1 SNHLY and CDR2 FYNNEI come from the germline V gene. The CDR3 region has the DNA TGTGCAAACCGTGGGGGGGAGGCCCACGAGCAGTACTTC. Residues: CANRGGEAHEQYF.

This clone was observed once. The V and J genes are TRBV6-2 or TRBV6-3 and TRBJ2-3, with 9 bases matching TRBD2. The CDR3 has 16 amino acids. Per the germline V gene, CDR1 is MNHEY and CDR2 is SVGEGT. V shed 6 bases, J shed 5 bases, and the junction held 12 bases outside the gene matches. The CDR3 region has the DNA TGTGCCAGCAGCAAACGGCGGACTAGCGTAAGAGATACGCAGTATTTT. This encodes CASSKRRTSVRDTQYF.

This clone is medium-sized. The CDR3 loop reads CASGTSGVVGGELFF. CDR3 bases: TGTGCCAGTGGGACTAGCGGGGTCGTCGGCGGGGAGCTGTTTTTT. V is TRBV2 and J is TRBJ2-2; 13 positions agree with TRBD2. With 9 bases clipped from V and 7 bases from J, the junction kept 8 bases outside the gene matches. The CDR3 covers 15 residues. CDR1 is SNHLY, CDR2 FYNNEI, per germline.

The chain recombines TRBV5-1 with TRBJ2-3; 16 nucleotides match TRBD2. Germline lookup yields CDR1 SGHRS and CDR2 YFSETQ. This CDR3 spans 17 amino acids. V shed 1 base, J shed 6 bases, and the junction held 5 bases outside the gene matches. The CDR3 sequence is CASSLWGTSGGADTQYF. CDR3 DNA sequence: TGCGCCAGCAGCTTGTGGGGGACTAGCGGGGGGGCGGATACGCAGTATTTT.

The chain combines TRBV7-9 with TRBJ2-3, with D perhaps TRBD1 (6 bases). In germline, CDR1 is SEHNR, CDR2 FQNEAQ (reference sequence). V was shortened by 5 bases and J by 6 bases, with 9 bases between the two germline ends. The CDR3 runs to 12 residues. The CDR3 sequence is CASSLQGDTQYF. The CDR3 nucleotides read TGTGCCAGCAGCCTCCAGGGGGATACGCAGTATTTT. The variable domain in full, completed from reference TRBV7-9 and TRBJ2-3, reads DTGVSQNPRHKITKRGQNVTFRCDPISEHNRLYWYRQTLGQGPEFLTYFQNEAQLEKSRLLSDRFSAERPKGSFSTLEIQRTEQGDSAMYLCASSLQGDTQYFGPGTRLTVL.

This clone was detected a few times. The rearrangement joins TRBV19 to TRBJ2-5, with 13 bases aligning to TRBD2. V shed 4 bases, J shed 5 bases, and the junction held 4 bases outside the gene matches. The germline CDR1 and CDR2 sequences are LNHDA and SQIVND (reference sequence). This CDR3 region has 15 residues. The CDR3 sequence is CASSRTSGSWETQYF. As DNA, the CDR3 is TGTGCCAGTAGTAGGACTAGCGGGAGTTGGGAGACCCAGTACTTC.

V and J are TRBV27 and TRBJ1-2; 7 positions match TRBD1. The CDR3 loop spans 14 amino acids. V gave up 6 bases and J gave up 2 bases; unmatched junction bases: 6. CDR1 MNHEY and CDR2 SMNVEV come from the germline V gene (reference sequence). The CDR3 here is CASRRTTGNYGYTF. The DNA of the CDR3 is TGTGCCAGCAGACGAACGACAGGGAACTATGGCTACACCTTC.

This chain connects TRBV3-1 (or the pseudogene TRBV3-2) to TRBJ2-7, with 12 bases aligning to TRBD1. CDR1 is LGHDT and CDR2 is YNNKEL in the germline V gene (reference sequence). This CDR3 is 17 amino acids long. With V trimmed by 3 bases and J by 6 bases, 12 bases remained unmatched. The CDR3 DNA is TGTGCCAGCAGCCATCGTGGGGGACAGGGGGCGCCGGGCGAGCAGTACTTC. Protein: CASSHRGGQGAPGEQYF.

The V gene is TRBV19, the J gene TRBJ2-1; D remains unclear. The CDR3 is made up of 15 amino acids. CDR1 is LNHDA and CDR2 is SQIVND in the germline V gene (reference sequence). Trimming shortened V by 7 bases and J by 4 bases, and 17 bases separated the two germline ends. Here the CDR3 DNA reads TGTGCCAGTATAGTCCCTTCGGTGTTATACAATGAGCAGTTCTTC. As protein: CASIVPSVLYNEQFF.

V gene TRBV3-1 (or the pseudogene TRBV3-2) combines with J gene TRBJ2-3, with 12 positions matching TRBD2. From germline, CDR1 is LGHDT and CDR2 YNNKEL (reference sequence). The CDR3 spans 16 residues. V lost 3 bases and J lost 1; bases outside the gene matches: 2. CDR3 nucleotides: TGTGCCAGCAGCCAGACTAGCGGGGGCGGCACAGATACGCAGTATTTT. Translating gives CASSQTSGGGTDTQYF.

There are a few counts of this clone. V gene TRBV2 combines with J gene TRBJ1-1; no firm D call. This CDR3 comprises 13 residues. V dropped 7 bases and J dropped 1 base, with 10 bases sitting between them. Germline CDR1 and CDR2: SNHLY and FYNNEI. The CDR3 nucleotides read TGTGCCAGCAACCTTAACGAGAACACTGAAGCTTTCTTT. Translated, it gives CASNLNENTEAFF. Combining the CDR3 with reference TRBV2 and TRBJ1-1 gives the whole variable domain EPEVTQTPSHQVTQMGQEVILRCVPISNHLYFYWYRQILGQKVEFLVSFYNNEISEKSEIFDDQFSVERPDGSNFTLKIRSTKLEDSAMYFCASNLNENTEAFFGQGTRLTVV.

This clone was recorded once. The J gene is TRBJ1-5, the V gene TRBV5-1; D call uncertain. The germline V gene encodes CDR1 SGHRS and CDR2 YFSETQ. The CDR3 is 15 residues long. Trimming shortened V by 0 bases and J by 6 bases, and 13 bases separated the two germline ends. CDR3 amino acids: CASSLEYGSGQPQHF. CDR3 bases: TGCGCCAGCAGCTTGGAGTACGGGAGCGGTCAGCCCCAGCATTTT.

The CDR3 is CASSEEAGVGETQYF. The CDR3 DNA reads as TGTGCCAGCAGTGAAGAAGCGGGAGTTGGGGAGACCCAGTACTTC. V and J are TRBV2 and TRBJ2-5; 8 bases fit TRBD2. Germline lookup yields CDR1 SNHLY and CDR2 FYNNEI. The CDR3 loop spans 15 amino acids. J lost 5 bases, V lost 1 base, and 6 bases had no gene match. Based on the CDR3 plus reference TRBV2 and TRBJ2-5, the full variable domain is EPEVTQTPSHQVTQMGQEVILRCVPISNHLYFYWYRQILGQKVEFLVSFYNNEISEKSEIFDDQFSVERPDGSNFTLKIRSTKLEDSAMYFCASSEEAGVGETQYFGPGTRLLVL.

In DNA form, the CDR3 reads TGTGCCAGCAGTGAAGCAGCGGGGAGCACAGATACGCAGTATTTT. The encoded protein is CASSEAAGSTDTQYF. V usage is TRBV6-1 and J usage is TRBJ2-3, with TRBD2 identical over 7 bases. Per the germline V gene, CDR1 is MNHNS and CDR2 is SASEGT. This CDR3 region has 15 residues. The J segment lost 0 bases and the V segment lost 0 bases, leaving 0 bases of the junction unmatched.

The J gene is TRBJ1-1, the V gene TRBV3-1 (or the pseudogene TRBV3-2), with 9 bases that match TRBD1. Germline V gene sequence: CDR1 LGHDT, CDR2 YNNKEL (reference sequence). Germline trimming cut 6 bases from V and 5 bases from J; bases unmatched to any gene: 7. There are 14 residues in the CDR3. CDR3 region: CASRGQGGRTEAFF. The CDR3 DNA reads as TGTGCCAGCAGGGGACAGGGAGGGAGAACTGAAGCTTTCTTT.

The CDR3 coding sequence is TGTGCCACCAGCAGAGCCCCCGGGACAGCTAACACCGGGGAGCTGTTTTTT. This codes for CATSRAPGTANTGELFF. V usage is TRBV15 and J usage is TRBJ2-2, with 7 bases identical to TRBD1. The CDR3 extends over 17 amino acids. V lost 1 base, J lost 2 bases, and 7 bases stayed unmatched. CDR1 LNHNV and CDR2 YYDKDF come from the germline V gene (reference sequence).

This chain connects TRBV7-9 to TRBJ1-3; 9 bases are shared with TRBD1. V gave up 6 bases and J gave up 4 bases; unmatched junction bases: 4. The CDR3 consists of 14 residues. Germline V gives CDR1 SEHNR, CDR2 FQNEAQ (reference sequence). As DNA, the CDR3 is TGTGCCAGCAGGCCTGGGACAGGGGGAAACACCATATATTTT. This gives the protein CASRPGTGGNTIYF.